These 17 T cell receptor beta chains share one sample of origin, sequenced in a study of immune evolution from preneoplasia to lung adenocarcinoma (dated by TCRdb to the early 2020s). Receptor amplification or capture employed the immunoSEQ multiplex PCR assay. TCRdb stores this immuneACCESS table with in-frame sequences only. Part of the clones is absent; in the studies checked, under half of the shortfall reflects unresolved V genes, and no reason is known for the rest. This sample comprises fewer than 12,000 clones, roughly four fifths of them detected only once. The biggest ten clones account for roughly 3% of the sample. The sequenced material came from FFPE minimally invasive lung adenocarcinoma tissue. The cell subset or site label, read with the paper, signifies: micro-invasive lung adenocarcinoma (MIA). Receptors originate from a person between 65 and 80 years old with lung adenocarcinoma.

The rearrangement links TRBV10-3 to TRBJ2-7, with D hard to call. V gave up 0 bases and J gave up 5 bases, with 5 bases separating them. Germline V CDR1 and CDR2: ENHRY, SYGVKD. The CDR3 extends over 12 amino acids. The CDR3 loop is CAISESSDEQYF. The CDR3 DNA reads TGTGCCATCAGTGAGTCGAGCGACGAGCAGTACTTC.

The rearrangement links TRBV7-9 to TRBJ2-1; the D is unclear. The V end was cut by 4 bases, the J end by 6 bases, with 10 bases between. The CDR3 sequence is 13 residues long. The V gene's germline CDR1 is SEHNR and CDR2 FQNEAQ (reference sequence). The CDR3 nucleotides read TGTGCCAGCAGCTACCGACAACCCAATGAGCAGTTCTTC. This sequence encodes CASSYRQPNEQFF.

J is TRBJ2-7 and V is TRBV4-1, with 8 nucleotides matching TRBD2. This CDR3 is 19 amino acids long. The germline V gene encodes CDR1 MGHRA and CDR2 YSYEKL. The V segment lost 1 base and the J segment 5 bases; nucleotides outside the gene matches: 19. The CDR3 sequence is CASSQVPQVAGGNLDEQYF. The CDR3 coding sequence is TGCGCCAGCAGCCAAGTCCCACAGGTCGCGGGAGGAAATTTGGACGAGCAGTACTTC.

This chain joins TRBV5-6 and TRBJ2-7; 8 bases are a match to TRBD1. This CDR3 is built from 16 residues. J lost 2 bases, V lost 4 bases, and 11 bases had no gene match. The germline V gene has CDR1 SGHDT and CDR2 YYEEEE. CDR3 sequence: CASSEKGTGTTYEQYF. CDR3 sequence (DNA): TGTGCCAGCAGCGAAAAGGGGACAGGCACTACCTACGAGCAGTACTTC.

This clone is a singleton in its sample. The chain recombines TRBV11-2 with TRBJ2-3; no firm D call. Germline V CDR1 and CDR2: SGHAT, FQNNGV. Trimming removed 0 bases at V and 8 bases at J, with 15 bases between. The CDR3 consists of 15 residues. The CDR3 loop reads CASSLDVGIASTQYF. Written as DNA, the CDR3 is TGTGCCAGCAGCTTAGACGTTGGGATCGCATCTACGCAGTATTTT.

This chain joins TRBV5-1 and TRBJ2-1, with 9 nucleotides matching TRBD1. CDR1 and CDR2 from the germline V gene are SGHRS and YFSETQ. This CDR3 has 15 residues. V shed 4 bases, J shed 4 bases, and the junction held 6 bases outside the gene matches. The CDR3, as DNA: TGCGCCAGCAGCCTAGGACAGGGGCATTACAATGAGCAGTTCTTC. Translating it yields CASSLGQGHYNEQFF.

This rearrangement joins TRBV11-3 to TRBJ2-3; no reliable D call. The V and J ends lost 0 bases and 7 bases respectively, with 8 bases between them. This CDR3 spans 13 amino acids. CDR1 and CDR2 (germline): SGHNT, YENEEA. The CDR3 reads CASSLEIQHTQYF. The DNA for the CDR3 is TGTGCCAGCAGCTTAGAGATCCAGCATACGCAGTATTTT.

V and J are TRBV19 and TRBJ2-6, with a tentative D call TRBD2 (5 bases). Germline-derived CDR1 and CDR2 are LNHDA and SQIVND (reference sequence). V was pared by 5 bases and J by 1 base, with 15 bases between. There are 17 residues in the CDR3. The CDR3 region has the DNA TGTGCCAGTAGTCTCCGGGGAGACCTTTCTGGGGCCAACGTCCTGACTTTC. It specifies CASSLRGDLSGANVLTF.

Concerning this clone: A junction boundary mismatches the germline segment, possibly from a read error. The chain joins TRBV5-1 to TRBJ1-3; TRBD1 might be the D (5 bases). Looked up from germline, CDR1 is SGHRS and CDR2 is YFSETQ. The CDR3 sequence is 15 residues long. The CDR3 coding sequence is TGCGCCAGCAGCTCTTTTGGAGGGGCGGAGGCCGTTTTGGATTTT. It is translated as CASSSFGGAEAVLDF.

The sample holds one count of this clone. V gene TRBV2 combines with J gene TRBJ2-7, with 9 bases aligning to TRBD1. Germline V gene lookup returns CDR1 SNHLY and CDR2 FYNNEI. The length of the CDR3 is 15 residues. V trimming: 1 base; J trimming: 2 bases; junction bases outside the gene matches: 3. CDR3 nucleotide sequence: TGTGCCAGCAGTGAAGAAGGGACAGGGCCCTACGAGCAGTACTTC. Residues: CASSEEGTGPYEQYF.

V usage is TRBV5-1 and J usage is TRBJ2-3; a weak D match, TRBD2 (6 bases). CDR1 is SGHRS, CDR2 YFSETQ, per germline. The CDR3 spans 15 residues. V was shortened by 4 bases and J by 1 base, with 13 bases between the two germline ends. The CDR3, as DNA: TGCGCCAGCAGCGGAACGGGGGAAGGCACAGATACGCAGTATTTT. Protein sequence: CASSGTGEGTDTQYF.

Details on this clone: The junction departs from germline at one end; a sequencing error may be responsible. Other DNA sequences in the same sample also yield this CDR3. Here the CDR3 DNA reads TGTGCCAGCAGTCCCCCGGAGGGGGGGGGCGGGTATGGCTATACCTTC. Its translation: CASSPPEGGGGYGYTF. This chain uses TRBV28 with TRBJ1-2, with TRBD1 as a possible D gene (6 bases). From germline, CDR1 is MDHEN and CDR2 SYDVKM. The CDR3 runs to 16 residues.

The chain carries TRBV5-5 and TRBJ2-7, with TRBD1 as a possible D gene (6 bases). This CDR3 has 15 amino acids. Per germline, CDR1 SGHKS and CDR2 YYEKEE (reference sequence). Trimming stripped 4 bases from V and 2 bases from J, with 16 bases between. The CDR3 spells CASSHYPRDTYEQYF. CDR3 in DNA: TGTGCCAGCAGCCATTACCCCCGGGACACCTACGAGCAGTACTTC.

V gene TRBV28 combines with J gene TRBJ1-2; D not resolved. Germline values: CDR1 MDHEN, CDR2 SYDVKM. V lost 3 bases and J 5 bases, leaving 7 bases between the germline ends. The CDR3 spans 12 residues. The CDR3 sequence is CASSLRSYGYTF. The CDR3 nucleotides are TGTGCCAGCAGTTTGCGCAGTTATGGCTACACCTTC.

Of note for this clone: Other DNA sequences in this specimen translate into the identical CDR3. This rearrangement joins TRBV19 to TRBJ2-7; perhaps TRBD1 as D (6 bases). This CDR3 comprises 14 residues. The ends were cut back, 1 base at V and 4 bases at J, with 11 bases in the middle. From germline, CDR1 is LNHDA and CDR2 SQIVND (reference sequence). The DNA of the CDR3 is TGTGCCAGTAGTATAGGGGGGCCGGGATACGAGCAGTACTTC. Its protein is CASSIGGPGYEQYF.

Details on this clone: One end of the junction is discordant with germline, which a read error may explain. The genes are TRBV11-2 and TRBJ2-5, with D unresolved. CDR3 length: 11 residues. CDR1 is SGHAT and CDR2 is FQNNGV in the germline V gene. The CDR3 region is CASGLTGWAYF. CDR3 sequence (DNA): TGTGCCAGCGGCTTGACGGGCTGGGCGTACTTC.

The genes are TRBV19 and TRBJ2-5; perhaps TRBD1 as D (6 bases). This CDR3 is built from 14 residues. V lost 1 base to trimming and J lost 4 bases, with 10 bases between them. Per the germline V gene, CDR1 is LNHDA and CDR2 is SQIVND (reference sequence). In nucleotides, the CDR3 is TGTGCCAGTAGTATAGGGACAGCCCGAGAGACCCAGTACTTC. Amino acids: CASSIGTARETQYF.